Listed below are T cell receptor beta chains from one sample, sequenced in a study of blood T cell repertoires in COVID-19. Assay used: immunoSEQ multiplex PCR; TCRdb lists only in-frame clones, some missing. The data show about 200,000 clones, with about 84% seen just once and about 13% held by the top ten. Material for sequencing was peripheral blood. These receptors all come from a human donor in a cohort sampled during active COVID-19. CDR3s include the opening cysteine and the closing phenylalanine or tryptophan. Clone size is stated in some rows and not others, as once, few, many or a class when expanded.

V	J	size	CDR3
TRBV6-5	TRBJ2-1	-	CASSLAGPVEGEQFF
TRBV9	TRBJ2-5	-	CASSVATSRQETQYF
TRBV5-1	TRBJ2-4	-	CASSLAGGRNIQYF
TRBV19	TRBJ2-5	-	CASSSTGGVETQYF
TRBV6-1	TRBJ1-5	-	CASSEMTAANQPQHF
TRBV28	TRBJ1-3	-	CASSWGGSGNTIYF
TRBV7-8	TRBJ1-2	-	CASSLVAGPLNYGYTF
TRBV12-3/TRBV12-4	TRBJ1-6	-	CASSFERSPLHF
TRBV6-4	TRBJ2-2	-	CASSEGSGAGTGELFF
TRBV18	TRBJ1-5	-	CASSPLRALQPQHF
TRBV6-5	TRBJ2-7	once	CASSYQDRDGHEQYF
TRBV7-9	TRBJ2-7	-	CASSLGAGGTYEQYF
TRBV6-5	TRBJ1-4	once	CASTGDREFEKLFF
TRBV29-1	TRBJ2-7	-	CSVAGTSRGYEQYF
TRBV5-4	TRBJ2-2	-	CASTLRGTGELFF
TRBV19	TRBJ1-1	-	CASSIGNRAFVNTEAFF
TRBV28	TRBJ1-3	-	CASIIGGGYGNTIYF
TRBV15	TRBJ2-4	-	CATSRDPRDRGRLAKNIQYF
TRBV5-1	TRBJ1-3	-	CASSDRAKAGNTIYF
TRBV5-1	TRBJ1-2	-	CASSSPGQIYGYTF
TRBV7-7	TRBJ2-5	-	CASSRDREETQYF
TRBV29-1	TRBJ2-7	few	CSVASDSYEQYF
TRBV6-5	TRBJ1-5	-	CASRRQGDNQPQHF
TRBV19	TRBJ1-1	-	CASSIYTQENTEAFF
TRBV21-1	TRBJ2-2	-	CASSQGQGVVTGELFF
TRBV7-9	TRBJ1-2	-	CASSRRDRGVENYGYTF
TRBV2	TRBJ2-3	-	CASRGGERPDTQYF
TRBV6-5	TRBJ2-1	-	CASSYDRYLYNEQFF
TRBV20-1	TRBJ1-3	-	CSASIDSSGNTIYF
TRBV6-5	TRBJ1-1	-	CASSYSRVNTEAFF
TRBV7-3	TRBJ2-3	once	CASSFGTSGGTDTQYF
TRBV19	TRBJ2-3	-	CATSGLAGALTDTQYF
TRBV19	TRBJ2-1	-	CASSIGGPYNEQFF
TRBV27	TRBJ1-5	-	CASSGRTGQPQHF
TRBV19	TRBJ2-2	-	CASSMSTNTGELFF
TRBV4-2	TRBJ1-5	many	CASSQEAQGNQPQHF
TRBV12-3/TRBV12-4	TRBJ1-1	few	CASSLGQNTEAFF
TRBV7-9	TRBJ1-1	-	CASTLSGGLMSTEAFF
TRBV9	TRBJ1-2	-	CASSVEQGNLRGYTF
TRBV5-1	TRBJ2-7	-	CASSLGLAGAYEQYF
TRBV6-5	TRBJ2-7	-	CASSYSEGERSYEQYF
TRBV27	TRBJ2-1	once	CASSLSQNEQFF
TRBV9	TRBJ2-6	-	CASSPWGDGSGANVLTF
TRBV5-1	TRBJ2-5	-	CASSSFPTAGGQETQYF
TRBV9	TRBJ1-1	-	CASSVARGTEAFF